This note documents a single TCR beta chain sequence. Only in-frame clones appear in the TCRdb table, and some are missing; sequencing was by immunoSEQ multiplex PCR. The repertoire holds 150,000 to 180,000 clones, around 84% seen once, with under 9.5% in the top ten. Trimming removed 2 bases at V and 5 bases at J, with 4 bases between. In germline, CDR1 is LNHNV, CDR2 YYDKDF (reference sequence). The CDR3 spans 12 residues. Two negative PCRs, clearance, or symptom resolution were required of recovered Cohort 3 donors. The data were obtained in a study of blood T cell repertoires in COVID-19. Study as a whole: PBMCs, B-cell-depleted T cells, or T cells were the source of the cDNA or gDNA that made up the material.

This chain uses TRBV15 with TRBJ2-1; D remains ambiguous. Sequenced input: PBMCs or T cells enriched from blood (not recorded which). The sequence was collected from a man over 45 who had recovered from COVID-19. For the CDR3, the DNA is TGTGCCACCAGCAGACAGAACAATGAGCAGTTCTTC. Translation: CATSRQNNEQFF.